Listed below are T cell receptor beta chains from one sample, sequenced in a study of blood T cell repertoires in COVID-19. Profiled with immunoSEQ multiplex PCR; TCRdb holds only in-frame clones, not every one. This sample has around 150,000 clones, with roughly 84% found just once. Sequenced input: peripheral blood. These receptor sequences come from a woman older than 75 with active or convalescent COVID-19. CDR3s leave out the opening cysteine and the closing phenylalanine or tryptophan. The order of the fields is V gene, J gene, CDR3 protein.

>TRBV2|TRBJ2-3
ASTPGGDTQY
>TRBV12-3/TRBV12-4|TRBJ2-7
ASTTLGAEQY
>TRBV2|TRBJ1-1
ASSEVGNSYTEAF
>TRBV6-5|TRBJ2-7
ASSFAGTSGYYEQY
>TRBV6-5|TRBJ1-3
ASSSSSGVSGNTIY
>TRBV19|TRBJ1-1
ASSSGREAF
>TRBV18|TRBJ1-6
ASSLSAGNNSPLH
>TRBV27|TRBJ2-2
ASSPDRENTGELF
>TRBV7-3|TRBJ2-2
ASRITGGTGELF
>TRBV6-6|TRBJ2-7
ASRFQDTSYEQY
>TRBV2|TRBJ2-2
ASTAAQGIRTGELF
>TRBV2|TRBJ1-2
ASSGSRGLYSGYT
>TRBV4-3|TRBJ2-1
ASSQALAGVIEQF
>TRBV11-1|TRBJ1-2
ASSLSGGAMISGYT
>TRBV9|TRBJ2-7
ASSPESGHGAYEQY
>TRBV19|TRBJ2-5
ASSLGLQETQY
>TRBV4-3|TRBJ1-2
ASSQGTYNYGYT
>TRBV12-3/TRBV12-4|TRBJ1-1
ASSWAGNTEAF
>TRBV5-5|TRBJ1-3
ASSLVSVSGNTIY
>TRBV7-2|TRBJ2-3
ASSLARAGGPEY
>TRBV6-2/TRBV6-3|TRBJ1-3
ASSSVNGNTIY
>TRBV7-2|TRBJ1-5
ASSGTGGINQPQH
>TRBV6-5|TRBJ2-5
ASSYSGGEETQY
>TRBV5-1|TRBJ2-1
ASSSSSGGAKNEQF
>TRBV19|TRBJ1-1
ASGMGGNMNTEAF
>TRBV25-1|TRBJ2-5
ASSEFRGAGETQY
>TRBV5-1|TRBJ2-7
ASSPAGLLRYEQY